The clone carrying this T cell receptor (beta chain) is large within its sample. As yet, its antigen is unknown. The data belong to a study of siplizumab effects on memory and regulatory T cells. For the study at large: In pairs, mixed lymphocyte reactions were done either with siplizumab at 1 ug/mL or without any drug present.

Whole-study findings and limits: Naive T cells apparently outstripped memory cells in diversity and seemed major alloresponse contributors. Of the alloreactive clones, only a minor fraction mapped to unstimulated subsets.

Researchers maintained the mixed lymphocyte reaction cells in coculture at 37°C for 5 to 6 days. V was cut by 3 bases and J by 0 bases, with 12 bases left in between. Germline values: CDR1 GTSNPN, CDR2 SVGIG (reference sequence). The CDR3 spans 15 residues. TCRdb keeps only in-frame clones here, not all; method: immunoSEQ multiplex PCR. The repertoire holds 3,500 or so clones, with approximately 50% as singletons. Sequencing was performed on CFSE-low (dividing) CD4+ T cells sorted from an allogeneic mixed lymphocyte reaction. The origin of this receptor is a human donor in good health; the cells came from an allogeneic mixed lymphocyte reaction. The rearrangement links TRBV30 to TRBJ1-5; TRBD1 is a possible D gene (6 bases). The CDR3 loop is CAWSGGPYSNQPQHF. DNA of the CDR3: TGTGCCTGGAGCGGGGGGCCGTATAGCAATCAGCCCCAGCATTTT.